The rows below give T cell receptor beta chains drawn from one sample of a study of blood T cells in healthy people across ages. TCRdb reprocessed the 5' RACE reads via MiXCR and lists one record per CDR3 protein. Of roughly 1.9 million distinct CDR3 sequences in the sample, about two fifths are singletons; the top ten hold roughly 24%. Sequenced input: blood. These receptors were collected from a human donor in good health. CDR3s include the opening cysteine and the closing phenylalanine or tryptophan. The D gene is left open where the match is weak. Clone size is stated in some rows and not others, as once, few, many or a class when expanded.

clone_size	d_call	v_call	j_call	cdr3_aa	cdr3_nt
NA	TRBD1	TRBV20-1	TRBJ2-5	CSARDPFGTGAQETQYF	TGCAGTGCTAGAGATCCTTTCGGTACAGGGGCGCAAGAGACCCAGTACTTC
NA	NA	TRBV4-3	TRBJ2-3	CASSQDPLGGRSDTQYF	TGCGCCAGCAGCCAAGATCCCCTTGGGGGCCGGTCAGATACGCAGTATTTT
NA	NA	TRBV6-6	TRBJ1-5	CASSYSLDSNQPQHF	TGTGCCAGCAGTTACTCCCTGGATAGCAATCAGCCCCAGCATTTT
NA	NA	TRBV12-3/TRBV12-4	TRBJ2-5	CASSSREGPIQETQYF	TGTGCCAGCAGTTCACGTGAGGGACCGATCCAAGAGACCCAGTACTTC
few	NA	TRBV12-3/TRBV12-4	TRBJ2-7	CASRLSDRPYEQYF	TGTGCCAGCCGCCTTTCAGACAGACCCTACGAGCAGTACTTC
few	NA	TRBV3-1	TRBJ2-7	CASGASQAVSYEQYF	TGTGCCAGTGGGGCCTCTCAGGCAGTGTCCTACGAGCAGTACTTC
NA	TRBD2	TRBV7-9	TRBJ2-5	CASGEGRIQETQYF	TGTGCCAGCGGGGAGGGACGGATCCAAGAGACCCAGTACTTC
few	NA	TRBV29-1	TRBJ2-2	CSARTPGSVRELFF	TGCAGCGCGCGAACGCCGGGGTCTGTACGGGAGCTGTTTTTT
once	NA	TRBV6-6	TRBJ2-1	CASSYRLNYEQFF	TGTGCCAGCAGTTACCGACTGAACTACGAGCAGTTCTTC
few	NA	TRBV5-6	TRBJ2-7	CASSLRTSFYEQYF	TGTGCCAGCAGCTTGAGGACATCCTTCTACGAGCAGTACTTC
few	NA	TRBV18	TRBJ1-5	CASSRDYSNQPQHF	TGTGCCAGCTCCCGAGATTATAGCAATCAGCCCCAGCATTTT
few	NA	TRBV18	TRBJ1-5	CASSPAVDQPQHF	TGTGCCAGCTCACCGGCAGTTGATCAGCCCCAGCATTTT
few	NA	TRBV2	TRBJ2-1	CASRPGSSYNEQFF	TGTGCCAGCAGACCGGGGAGCTCCTACAATGAGCAGTTCTTC
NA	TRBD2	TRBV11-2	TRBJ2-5	CASSFVGPGLAGGETQYF	TGTGCCAGCAGCTTCGTAGGCCCGGGACTAGCGGGGGGAGAGACCCAGTACTTC
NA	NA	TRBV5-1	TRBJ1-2	CASSFGADYGYTF	TGTGCCAGCAGTTTTGGGGCTGATTATGGCTACACCTTC
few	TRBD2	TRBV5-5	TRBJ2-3	CASSLGATSGNTDTQYF	TGTGCCAGCAGCTTGGGTGCGACTAGCGGGAACACAGATACGCAGTATTTT
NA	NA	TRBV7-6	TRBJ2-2	CASSPEPRNTGELFF	TGTGCCAGCAGCCCAGAACCCCGGAACACCGGGGAGCTGTTTTTT
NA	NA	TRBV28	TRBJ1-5	CASSHALEGQPQHF	TGTGCCAGCAGTCATGCTCTGGAGGGCCAGCCCCAGCATTTT
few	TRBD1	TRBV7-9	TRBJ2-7	CASSRRTGPSEQYF	TGTGCCAGCAGCCGCCGGACAGGGCCCTCCGAGCAGTACTTC
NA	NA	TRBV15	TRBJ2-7	CATSGAPGGRDYEQYF	TGTGCCACCAGCGGAGCCCCAGGGGGGAGAGACTACGAGCAGTACTTC
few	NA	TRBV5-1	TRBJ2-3	CASSIGDRTPGTDTQYF	TGCGCCAGCAGCATCGGTGACAGGACCCCTGGCACAGATACGCAGTATTTT
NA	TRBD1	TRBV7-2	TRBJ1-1	CASSMQGADTEAFF	TGTGCCAGCAGCATGCAGGGGGCGGACACTGAAGCTTTCTTT
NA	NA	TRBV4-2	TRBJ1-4	CASSQDSQDRANEKLFF	TGTGCCAGCAGCCAAGATTCTCAGGACAGAGCAAATGAAAAACTGTTTTTT
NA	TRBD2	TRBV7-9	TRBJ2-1	CASSFTKRGASYNEQFF	TGTGCCAGCAGCTTTACGAAGCGGGGGGCCTCCTACAATGAGCAGTTCTTC
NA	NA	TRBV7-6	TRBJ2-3	CASSPARTTTLPPDTQYF	TGTGCCAGCAGCCCAGCGAGGACCACCACACTTCCGCCAGATACGCAGTATTTT
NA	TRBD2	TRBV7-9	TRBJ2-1	CASSFLAGGPRDNEQFF	TGTGCCAGCAGCTTCTTAGCGGGGGGGCCCAGAGACAATGAGCAGTTCTTC
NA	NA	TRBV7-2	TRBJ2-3	CASSSNRAVDTDTQYF	TGTGCCAGCAGCTCAAACAGGGCCGTAGACACAGATACGCAGTATTTT
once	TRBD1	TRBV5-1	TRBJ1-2	CASSWDRSSYGYTF	TGCGCCAGCAGCTGGGACAGGAGTTCCTATGGCTACACCTTC